The subject of this entry is one TCR beta chain. Its antigen specificity is not known. There are no base qualities to consult, and no much larger clone falls within one base. The immunoSEQ Assay, a bias-controlled multiplex PCR, was used to amplify TCRbeta CDR3 regions from genomic DNA. As for how the authors treated the data: The number of nucleated cells in each sample was estimated from the amplification of reference gene primers within the assay. Sequence reads were collapsed and filtered to measure the absolute abundance of every unique TCRbeta CDR3 rearrangement. For each sample, productive Simpson clonality was calculated by taking the square root of Simpson's diversity index across productive rearrangements. This immuneACCESS table, as held by TCRdb, lists in-frame sequences with V and J called but not all clones. Of the missing ones, under half trace to an unresolved V gene in checked studies; the others have no known cause. From that table come the V and J calls and clone size; the DNA was used to work out D and trimming. The sample table holds fewer than 150,000 clones, of which about 80% were seen once. 1.5% to 2% of the sample is taken by the ten largest.

In the prospective study, participants were 18 to 89 years old, resided in about two dozen geographic areas of the United States, and were enrolled through a virtual design. In the prospective study, participants were assigned to cohorts based on the clinical history participants reported in a screening survey and a study questionnaire. A participant counted as exposed if, within 2 weeks of entering the study, that participant had been in contact with someone who had a PCR-confirmed or clinician-diagnosed COVID-19 case. In the prospective study, whole blood, serum and a nasopharyngeal or oropharyngeal swab were collected from each participant by mobile phlebotomists. Over an approximately 2-month period, participants in the prospective study had the option of providing additional blood draws and questionnaires. Before DNA extraction, blood samples from the prospective study were shipped at room temperature or frozen.

These data come from a study of blood T cell repertoires in COVID-19 (dated by TCRdb to 2018 to 2021). About the full investigation: Samples covering the acute and convalescent phases of COVID-19 were provided by collaborators in the United States, Italy and Spain. The prospective study material was composed of cDNA or gDNA derived from T cells, B-cell-depleted T cells, or PBMCs. The dataset comprised deeply sampled blood TCRbeta repertoires from subjects exposed to, actively infected with, or recovered from COVID-19. The repertoires were released in a freely available public database meant as a resource for research on the immune response to SARS-CoV-2. The samples were drawn from the first 160 participants of the ongoing ImmuneRACE study and from 950 to 1,500 subjects provided by 6 global collaborators. The sample metadata nearly always contained a de-identified subject ID, COVID-19 status, age in years and sex. Where available, HLA class I and class II types were taken from metadata supplied by the sample provider and were not determined by assay-based typing. Broader findings and caveats from the paper: Clinical and demographic metadata were provided uncurated, with the amount varying by source and participant.

Germline trimming amounts to 3 bases on V and 0 bases on J, with 7 as the count of junction bases outside the gene matches. The CDR3 measures 17 amino acids from cysteine to phenylalanine. The retained sequence is limited to the CDR3, 51 bases, with the frame set at the first base. For CDR1 and CDR2, the germline V gene lists SGDLS and YYNGEE. In this chain, TRBV9 is recombined with TRBJ2-1, with TRBD2 identical over 9 junction bases. The sequenced sample was PBMCs or T cells enriched from blood (not recorded which). The receptor was isolated from a young woman who had been exposed to COVID-19. The bases read TGTGCCAGCAGCGCGCCTAGCGGGAAGAGCTCCTACAATGAGCAGTTCTTC. Its protein product is CASSAPSGKSSYNEQFF.